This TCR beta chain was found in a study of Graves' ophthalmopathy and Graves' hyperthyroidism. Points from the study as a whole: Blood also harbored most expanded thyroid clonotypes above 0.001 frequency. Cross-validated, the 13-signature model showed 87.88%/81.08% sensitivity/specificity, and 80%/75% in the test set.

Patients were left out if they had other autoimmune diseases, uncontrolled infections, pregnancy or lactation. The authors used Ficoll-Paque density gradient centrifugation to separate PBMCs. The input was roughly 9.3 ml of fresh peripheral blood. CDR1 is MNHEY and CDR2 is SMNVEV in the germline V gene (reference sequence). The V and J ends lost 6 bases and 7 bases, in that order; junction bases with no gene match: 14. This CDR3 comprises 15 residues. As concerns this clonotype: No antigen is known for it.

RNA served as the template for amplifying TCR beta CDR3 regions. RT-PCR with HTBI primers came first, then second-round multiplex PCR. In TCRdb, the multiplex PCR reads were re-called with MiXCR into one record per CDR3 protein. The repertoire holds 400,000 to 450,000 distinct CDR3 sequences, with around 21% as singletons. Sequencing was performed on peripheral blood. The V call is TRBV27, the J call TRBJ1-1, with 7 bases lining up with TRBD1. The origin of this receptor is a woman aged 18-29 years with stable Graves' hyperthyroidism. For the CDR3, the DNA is TGTGCCAGCAGCCTTAAGCCGACAGGGAACGGTGAAGCTTTCTTT. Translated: CASSLKPTGNGEAFF.